A selection of T cell receptor beta chains follows, all from one sample in a study of early T cells in non-severe SARS-CoV-2 infection. Each CDR3 protein gets one entry after TCRdb re-called the 5' RACE reads with MiXCR. The sample lists about 36,000 distinct CDR3 sequences, roughly 9.9% occurring once. Sequencing was performed on whole blood. These receptors all stem from an adult who was a healthcare worker with PCR-confirmed SARS-CoV-2 infection or an uninfected control (not recorded which). Both conserved end residues are part of each CDR3. The order of the fields is CDR3 protein, D gene, J gene, V gene. D genes are given only for firm matches.

CDR3: CSVEDPIGSGYTF; D: NA; J: TRBJ1-2; V: TRBV29-1
CDR3: CASSLGLANPREQYF; D: NA; J: TRBJ2-7; V: TRBV5-1
CDR3: CSARRGDNEQFF; D: NA; J: TRBJ2-1; V: TRBV20-1
CDR3: CASSLSDVLGQGNLANTEAFF; D: TRBD1; J: TRBJ1-1; V: TRBV7-6
CDR3: CSGEPLVGEQYF; D: NA; J: TRBJ2-7; V: TRBV20-1
CDR3: CASSKPGQGTLGANVLTF; D: TRBD1; J: TRBJ2-6; V: TRBV12-3/TRBV12-4
CDR3: CASSLERALGQFF; D: NA; J: TRBJ2-1; V: TRBV7-2
CDR3: CASSYETTGAHNEKLFF; D: TRBD1; J: TRBJ1-4; V: TRBV6-5
CDR3: CASSYSQGPRQDGYTF; D: TRBD1; J: TRBJ1-2; V: TRBV6-6
CDR3: CASSSSGVPNEKLFF; D: NA; J: TRBJ1-4; V: TRBV7-2
CDR3: CASSQDLATANEKLFF; D: NA; J: TRBJ1-4; V: TRBV14
CDR3: CASTEASGVYEQYF; D: TRBD2; J: TRBJ2-7; V: TRBV6-2/TRBV6-3
CDR3: CSVSLAGQPYNEQFF; D: NA; J: TRBJ2-1; V: TRBV29-1
CDR3: CASSPPGQLEAFF; D: NA; J: TRBJ1-1; V: TRBV18
CDR3: CASSRSTVYNEQFF; D: NA; J: TRBJ2-1; V: TRBV28
CDR3: CASSLVWTGNSPLPF; D: TRBD1; J: TRBJ1-6; V: TRBV7-2
CDR3: CASSSGQSTDTQYF; D: NA; J: TRBJ2-3; V: TRBV7-9
CDR3: CASSQLAARYEQYF; D: TRBD2; J: TRBJ2-7; V: TRBV12-3/TRBV12-4
CDR3: CASSTGAWGSEQYF; D: NA; J: TRBJ2-7; V: TRBV28
CDR3: CASSARGEQYF; D: NA; J: TRBJ2-7; V: TRBV13
CDR3: CASSSKRGPNTGELFF; D: TRBD2; J: TRBJ2-2; V: TRBV11-3
CDR3: CASSSSPGQRLHSNQPQHF; D: NA; J: TRBJ1-5; V: TRBV28
CDR3: CASSLIGTGVGDTQYF; D: TRBD1; J: TRBJ2-3; V: TRBV7-9
CDR3: CASSPIQGGQETQYF; D: NA; J: TRBJ2-5; V: TRBV18
CDR3: CASSPLAGGPRETQYF; D: NA; J: TRBJ2-5; V: TRBV11-2
CDR3: CSARLGYGYTF; D: NA; J: TRBJ1-2; V: TRBV20-1
CDR3: CASHRETGELFF; D: NA; J: TRBJ2-2; V: TRBV6-1
CDR3: CASSLSGAEEQFF; D: NA; J: TRBJ2-1; V: TRBV11-3
CDR3: CSASLSTQGNTDTQYF; D: NA; J: TRBJ2-3; V: TRBV20-1
CDR3: CASRRQGMDTQYF; D: TRBD1; J: TRBJ2-3; V: TRBV5-5
CDR3: CASSTRTGQETQYF; D: NA; J: TRBJ2-5; V: TRBV3-1
CDR3: CSVSGLAGLTDTQYF; D: TRBD2; J: TRBJ2-3; V: TRBV29-1
CDR3: CASSLEGGHQETQYF; D: NA; J: TRBJ2-5; V: TRBV5-1
CDR3: CASIKAQGDTEAFF; D: NA; J: TRBJ1-1; V: TRBV28